The rows below give T cell receptor beta chains drawn from one sample of a study of blood T cells in healthy people across ages. TCRdb re-called the 5' RACE reads with MiXCR, one entry per CDR3 protein. The table includes fewer than 650,000 distinct CDR3 sequences, about 28% detected once. This same sample was also taken into another study, of T cells of mothers and their children.

The sequenced material came from blood. Every receptor here comes from a boy younger than 10 in good health. CDR3s include the opening cysteine and the closing phenylalanine or tryptophan. Fields, in order: V gene, J gene, D gene, clone size, CDR3 DNA, CDR3 protein. D genes are given only for firm matches. Rows may omit the clone size; those that give it use once, few, many or a size class.

>TRBV5-6|TRBJ2-5|NA|many
TGTGCCAGCAGCTTGGGCACCACTCAAGAGACCCAGTACTTC
CASSLGTTQETQYF
>TRBV20-1|TRBJ2-7|NA|NA
TGCAGTGCTAGAAAGCAGCCCGCGACCTACGAGCAGTACTTC
CSARKQPATYEQYF
>TRBV18|TRBJ2-1|TRBD2|few
TGTGCCAGCTCACCACTCAGCGGGAGGCCCAACAATGAGCAGTTCTTC
CASSPLSGRPNNEQFF
>TRBV11-2|TRBJ2-5|NA|few
TGTGCCAGCAGCTTAGCACTATCCCAAGAGACCCAGTACTTC
CASSLALSQETQYF
>TRBV27|TRBJ2-3|NA|NA
TGTGCCAGCACCAAGCCTAGCACAGATACGCAGTATTTT
CASTKPSTDTQYF
>TRBV2|TRBJ2-3|TRBD2|NA
TGTGCCAGCAGTGGACTAGCGGAGAGCACAGATACGCAGTATTTT
CASSGLAESTDTQYF
>TRBV24-1|TRBJ2-5|TRBD2|NA
TGTGCCACCAGTCCCGGCGGGGGGGCCGGAGAGACCCAGTACTTC
CATSPGGGAGETQYF
>TRBV6-1|TRBJ1-1|NA|once
TGTGCCAGCAGTGAAGCGGCAGCGGGCATGAACACTGAAGCTTTCTTT
CASSEAAAGMNTEAFF
>TRBV29-1|TRBJ1-1|NA|few
TGCAGCGTTGAAGAGACGGTGGGCCCTGAAGCTTTCTTT
CSVEETVGPEAFF
>TRBV7-6|TRBJ1-2|NA|NA
TGTGCCAGCAGCTTATGGGGGGGCGCTAACTATGGCTACACCTTC
CASSLWGGANYGYTF
>TRBV12-3/TRBV12-4|TRBJ1-2|NA|NA
TGTGCCAGCAGTTTAAACCGGGCGCCTAACTATGGCTACACCTTC
CASSLNRAPNYGYTF
>TRBV5-1|TRBJ2-6|TRBD1|NA
TGCGCCAGCAGCTGGGACAGTAACTCTGGGGCCAACGTCCTGACTTTC
CASSWDSNSGANVLTF
>TRBV6-5|TRBJ1-2|NA|NA
TGTGCCAGCGCGGGGGGAGGAGGTGGCTACACCTTC
CASAGGGGGYTF
>TRBV19|TRBJ1-2|NA|NA
TGTGCCAGTACCCGGGACCAAGCTAGGGACACCTTC
CASTRDQARDTF
>TRBV27|TRBJ2-7|TRBD2|few
TGTGCCAGCAGCTGGACTAGCGGGAGCCCGGGGGTCTACGAGCAGTACTTC
CASSWTSGSPGVYEQYF
>TRBV10-3|TRBJ2-5|NA|NA
TGTGCCATCAGTGATCGCAGGGGCCCAGGAGAGACCCAGTACTTC
CAISDRRGPGETQYF
>TRBV24-1|TRBJ2-7|TRBD2|few
TGTGCCACCAGTGATTTGGGGCTAGCGGGCGGCTACGAGCAGTACTTC
CATSDLGLAGGYEQYF
>TRBV5-4|TRBJ2-1|NA|NA
TGTGCCAGCAGCACCCCGGCGGGTTACAATGAGCAGTTCTTC
CASSTPAGYNEQFF
>TRBV11-2|TRBJ1-1|NA|NA
TGTGCCAGCAGCCGGCCCCTGAACACTGAAGCTTTCTTT
CASSRPLNTEAFF
>TRBV5-5|TRBJ2-5|TRBD2|many
TGTGCCAGCAGCTCGACTAGCGGGATCCAAGAGACCCAGTACTTC
CASSSTSGIQETQYF